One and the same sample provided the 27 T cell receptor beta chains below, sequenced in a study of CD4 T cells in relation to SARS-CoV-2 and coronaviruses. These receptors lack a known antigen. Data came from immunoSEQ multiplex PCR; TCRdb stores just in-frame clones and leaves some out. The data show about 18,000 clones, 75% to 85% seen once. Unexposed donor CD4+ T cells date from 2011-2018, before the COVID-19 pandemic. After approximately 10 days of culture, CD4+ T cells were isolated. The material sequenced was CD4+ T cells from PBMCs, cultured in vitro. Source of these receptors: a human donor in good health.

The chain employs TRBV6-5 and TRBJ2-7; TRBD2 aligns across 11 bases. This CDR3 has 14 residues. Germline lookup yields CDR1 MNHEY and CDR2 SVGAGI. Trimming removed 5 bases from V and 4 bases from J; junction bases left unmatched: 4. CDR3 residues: CASSTGTSGYEQYF. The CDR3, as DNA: TGTGCCAGCAGTACCGGGACTAGCGGTTACGAGCAGTACTTC.

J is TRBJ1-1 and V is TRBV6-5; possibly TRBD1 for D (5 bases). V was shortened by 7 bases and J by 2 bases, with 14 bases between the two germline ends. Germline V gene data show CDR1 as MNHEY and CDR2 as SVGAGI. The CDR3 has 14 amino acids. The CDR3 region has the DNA TGTGCCAGCACCTTGACAGAGGCCAACACTGAAGCTTTCTTT. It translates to CASTLTEANTEAFF.

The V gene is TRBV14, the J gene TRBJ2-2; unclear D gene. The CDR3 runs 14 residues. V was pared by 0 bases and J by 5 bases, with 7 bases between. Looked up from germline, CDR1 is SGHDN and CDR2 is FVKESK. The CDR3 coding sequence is TGTGCCAGCAGCCAAGATCTTTGGACCGGGGAGCTGTTTTTT. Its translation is CASSQDLWTGELFF. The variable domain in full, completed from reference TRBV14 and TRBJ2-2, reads EAGVTQFPSHSVIEKGQTVTLRCDPISGHDNLYWYRRVMGKEIKFLLHFVKESKQDESGMPNNRFLAERTGGTYSTLKVQPAELEDSGVYFCASSQDLWTGELFFGEGSRLTVL.

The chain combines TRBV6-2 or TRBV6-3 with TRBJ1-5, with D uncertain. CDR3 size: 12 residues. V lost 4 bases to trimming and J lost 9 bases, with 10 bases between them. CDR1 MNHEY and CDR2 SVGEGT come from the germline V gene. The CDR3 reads CASSSLTSPQHF. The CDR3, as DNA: TGTGCCAGCAGTTCCCTTACCTCGCCCCAGCATTTT.

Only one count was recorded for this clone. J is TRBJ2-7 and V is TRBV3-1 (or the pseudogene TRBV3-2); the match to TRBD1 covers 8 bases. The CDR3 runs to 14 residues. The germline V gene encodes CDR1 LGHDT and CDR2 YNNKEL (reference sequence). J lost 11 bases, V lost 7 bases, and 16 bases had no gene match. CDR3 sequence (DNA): TGTGCCAGCACCCCTACCCGTATCGCAGGGGGCAAGTACTTC. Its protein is CASTPTRIAGGKYF.

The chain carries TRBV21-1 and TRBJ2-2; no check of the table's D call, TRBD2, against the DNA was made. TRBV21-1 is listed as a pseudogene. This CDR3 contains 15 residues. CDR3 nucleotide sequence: TGTGCCAGCAGCCCCCCTGTTGGGGAGACGGGGGAGCTGTTTTTT. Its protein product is CASSPPVGETGELFF.

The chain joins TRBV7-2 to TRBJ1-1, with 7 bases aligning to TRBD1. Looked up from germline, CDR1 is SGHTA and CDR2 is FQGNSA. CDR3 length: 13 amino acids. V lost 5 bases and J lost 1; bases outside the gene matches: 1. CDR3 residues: CASSRDRNTEAFF. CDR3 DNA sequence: TGTGCCAGCAGCAGGGACAGGAACACTGAAGCTTTCTTT.

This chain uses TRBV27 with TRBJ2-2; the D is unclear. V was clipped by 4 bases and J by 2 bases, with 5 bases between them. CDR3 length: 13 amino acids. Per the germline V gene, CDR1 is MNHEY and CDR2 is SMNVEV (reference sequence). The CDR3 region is CASSSLNTGELFF. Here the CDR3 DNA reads TGTGCCAGCAGTTCCCTTAACACCGGGGAGCTGTTTTTT.

The CDR3 DNA reads TGTGCCAGCAGTGAAGGTGGCTGGCAGGGAACTGAAGCTTTCTTT. This codes for CASSEGGWQGTEAFF. The chain carries TRBV2 and TRBJ1-1; a possible D gene is TRBD1 (5 bases). The CDR3 loop spans 15 amino acids. Trimming removed 1 base at V and 5 bases at J, with 14 bases between. Germline CDR1 is SNHLY and CDR2 is FYNNEI.

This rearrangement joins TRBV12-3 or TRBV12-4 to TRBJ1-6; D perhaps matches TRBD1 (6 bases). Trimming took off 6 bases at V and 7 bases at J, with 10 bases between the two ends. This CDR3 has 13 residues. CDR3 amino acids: CASSAQGNSPLHF. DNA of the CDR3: TGTGCCAGCAGCGCACAGGGAAATTCACCCCTCCACTTT.

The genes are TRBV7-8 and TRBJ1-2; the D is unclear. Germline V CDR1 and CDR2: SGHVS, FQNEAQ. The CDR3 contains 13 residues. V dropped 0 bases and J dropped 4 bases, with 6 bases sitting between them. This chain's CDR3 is CASSLAGLYGYTF. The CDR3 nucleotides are TGTGCCAGCAGCTTAGCGGGCCTCTATGGCTACACCTTC.

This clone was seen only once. This chain's CDR3 is CASSPEQGALGYEQYF. In nucleotides, the CDR3 is TGTGCCAGCTCACCAGAACAGGGGGCTTTGGGCTACGAGCAGTACTTC. V and J are TRBV18 and TRBJ2-7; 9 bases fit TRBD1. The length of the CDR3 is 16 residues. V was pared by 2 bases and J by 3 bases, with 8 bases of the junction left unmatched. CDR1 KGHSH and CDR2 LQKENI come from the germline V gene.

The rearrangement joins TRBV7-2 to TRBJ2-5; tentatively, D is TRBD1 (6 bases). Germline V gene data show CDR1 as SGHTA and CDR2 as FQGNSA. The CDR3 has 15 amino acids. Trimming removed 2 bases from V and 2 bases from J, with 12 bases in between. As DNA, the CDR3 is TGTGCCAGCAGCTTATTCGGACAGACTCAAGAGACCCAGTACTTC. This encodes CASSLFGQTQETQYF. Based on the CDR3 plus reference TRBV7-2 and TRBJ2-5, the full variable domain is GAGVSQSPSNKVTEKGKDVELRCDPISGHTALYWYRQSLGQGLEFLIYFQGNSAPDKSGLPSDRFSAERTGGSVSTLTIQRTQQEDSAVYLCASSLFGQTQETQYFGPGTRLLVL.

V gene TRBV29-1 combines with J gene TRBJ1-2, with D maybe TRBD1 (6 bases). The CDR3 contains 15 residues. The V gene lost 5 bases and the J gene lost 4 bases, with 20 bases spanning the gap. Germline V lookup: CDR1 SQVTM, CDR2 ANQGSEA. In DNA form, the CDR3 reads TGCAGCGTTTTTGGACAGCACCACGGCGTCTATGGCTACACCTTC. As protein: CSVFGQHHGVYGYTF.

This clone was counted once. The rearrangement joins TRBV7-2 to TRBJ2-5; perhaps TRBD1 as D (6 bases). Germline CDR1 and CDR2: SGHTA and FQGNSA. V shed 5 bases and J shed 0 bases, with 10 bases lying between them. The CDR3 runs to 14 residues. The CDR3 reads CASSRDIYQETQYF. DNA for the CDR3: TGTGCCAGCAGCCGGGACATATACCAAGAGACCCAGTACTTC. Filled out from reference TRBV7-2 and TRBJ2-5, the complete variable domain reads GAGVSQSPSNKVTEKGKDVELRCDPISGHTALYWYRQSLGQGLEFLIYFQGNSAPDKSGLPSDRFSAERTGGSVSTLTIQRTQQEDSAVYLCASSRDIYQETQYFGPGTRLLVL.

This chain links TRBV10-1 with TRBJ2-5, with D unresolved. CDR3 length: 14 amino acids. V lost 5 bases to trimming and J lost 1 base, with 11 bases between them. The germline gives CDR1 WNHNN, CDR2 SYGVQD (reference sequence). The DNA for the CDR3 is TGCGCCAGCAGTCCGGGTGGGTCCCAAGAGACCCAGTACTTC. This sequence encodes CASSPGGSQETQYF.

The CDR3: CASSLGLVGATDTQYF. The CDR3 DNA reads TGTGCCAGCAGCTTGGGTCTAGTCGGGGCCACAGATACGCAGTATTTT. The rearrangement uses TRBV5-5 and TRBJ2-3; D may be TRBD1 or TRBD2 (5 bases each). The germline V gene has CDR1 SGHKS and CDR2 YYEKEE (reference sequence). This CDR3 comprises 16 residues. Trimming took 0 bases from V and 2 from J, leaving 13 bases between them.

CDR3: CASSFSSNEKLFF. CDR3 in DNA: TGTGCCAGCAGTTTCTCTTCAAACGAAAAACTGTTTTTT. The chain is built from TRBV12-3 or TRBV12-4 and TRBJ1-4, with D unresolved. The CDR3 spans 13 residues. V was cut by 3 bases and J by 8 bases, with 10 bases left in between.

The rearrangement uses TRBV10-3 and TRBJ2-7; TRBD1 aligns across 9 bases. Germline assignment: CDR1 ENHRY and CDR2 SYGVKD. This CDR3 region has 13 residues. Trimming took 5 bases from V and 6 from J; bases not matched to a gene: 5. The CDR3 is CAISSDRGTEQYF. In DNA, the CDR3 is TGTGCCATCAGTTCGGACAGGGGTACCGAGCAGTACTTC.

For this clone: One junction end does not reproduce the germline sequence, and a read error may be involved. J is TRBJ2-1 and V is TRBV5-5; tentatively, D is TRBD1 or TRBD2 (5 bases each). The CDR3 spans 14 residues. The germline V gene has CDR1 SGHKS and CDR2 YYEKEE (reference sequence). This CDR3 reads CASSPIPETTLGVF. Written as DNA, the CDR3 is TGTGCCAGCAGCCCGATACCCGAGACTACTCTGGGGGTCTTC.

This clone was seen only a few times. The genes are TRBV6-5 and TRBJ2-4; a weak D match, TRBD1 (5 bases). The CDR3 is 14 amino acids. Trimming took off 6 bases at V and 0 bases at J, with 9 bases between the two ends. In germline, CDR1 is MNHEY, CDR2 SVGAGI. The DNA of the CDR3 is TGTGCCAGCAGCTGGACACTAGCCAAAAACATTCAGTACTTC. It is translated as CASSWTLAKNIQYF.

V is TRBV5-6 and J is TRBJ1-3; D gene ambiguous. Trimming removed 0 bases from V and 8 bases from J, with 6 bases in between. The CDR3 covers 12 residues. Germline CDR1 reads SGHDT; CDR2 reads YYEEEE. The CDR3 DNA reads TGTGCCAGCAGCTTGGGATACGACACCATATATTTT. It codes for CASSLGYDTIYF.

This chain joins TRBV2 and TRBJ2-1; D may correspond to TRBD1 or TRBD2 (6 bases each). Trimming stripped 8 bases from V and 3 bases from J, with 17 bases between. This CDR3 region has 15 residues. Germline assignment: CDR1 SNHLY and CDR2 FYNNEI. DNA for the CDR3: TGTGCCAGCCGACGACTAGGGGGTAACTACAATGAGCAGTTCTTC. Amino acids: CASRRLGGNYNEQFF.

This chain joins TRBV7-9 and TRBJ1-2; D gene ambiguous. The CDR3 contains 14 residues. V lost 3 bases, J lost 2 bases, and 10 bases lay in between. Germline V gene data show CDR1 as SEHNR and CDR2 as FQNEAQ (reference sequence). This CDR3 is CASSFAGVNYGYTF. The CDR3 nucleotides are TGTGCCAGCAGCTTCGCAGGAGTCAACTATGGCTACACCTTC.

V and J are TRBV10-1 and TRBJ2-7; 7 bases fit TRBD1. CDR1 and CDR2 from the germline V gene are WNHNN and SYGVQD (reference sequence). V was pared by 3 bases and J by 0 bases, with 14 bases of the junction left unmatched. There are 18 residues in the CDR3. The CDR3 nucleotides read TGCGCCAGCAGTGAATCCGGTAGGGGGCAGGGCAACTCCTACGAGCAGTACTTC. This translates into CASSESGRGQGNSYEQYF.

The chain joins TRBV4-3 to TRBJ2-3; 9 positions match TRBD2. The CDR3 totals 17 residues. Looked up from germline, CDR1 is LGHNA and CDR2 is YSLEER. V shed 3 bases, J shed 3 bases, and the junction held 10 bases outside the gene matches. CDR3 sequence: CASSHRLAGESTDTQYF. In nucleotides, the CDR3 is TGCGCCAGCAGCCACCGCTTAGCGGGAGAATCGACAGATACGCAGTATTTT.

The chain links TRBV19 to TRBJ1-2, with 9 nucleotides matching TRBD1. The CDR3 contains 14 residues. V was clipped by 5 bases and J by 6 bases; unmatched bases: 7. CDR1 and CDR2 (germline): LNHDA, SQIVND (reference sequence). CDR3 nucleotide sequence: TGTGCCAGTAGTGACGGACAGGGGATAGATGGCTACACCTTC. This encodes CASSDGQGIDGYTF.